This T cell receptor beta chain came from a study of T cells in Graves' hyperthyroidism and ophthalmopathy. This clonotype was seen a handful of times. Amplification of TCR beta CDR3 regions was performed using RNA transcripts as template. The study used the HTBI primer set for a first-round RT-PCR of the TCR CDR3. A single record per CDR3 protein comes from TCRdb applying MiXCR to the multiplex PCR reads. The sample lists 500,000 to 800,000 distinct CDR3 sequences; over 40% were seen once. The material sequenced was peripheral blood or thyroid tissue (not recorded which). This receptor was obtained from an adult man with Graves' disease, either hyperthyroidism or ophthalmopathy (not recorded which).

CDR3 nucleotide sequence: TGCAGTGCTAGAGGAGTGAGGGCCGGGGGCACTGAAGCTTTCTTT. Protein: CSARGVRAGGTEAFF. The chain has TRBV20-1 and TRBJ1-1; tentative D call: TRBD1 (5 bases). Germline V gene data show CDR1 as DFQATT and CDR2 as SNEGSKA (reference sequence). The CDR3 is 15 amino acids. Trimming took 1 base from V and 4 from J, leaving 16 bases between them.